The present entry profiles one T cell receptor beta chain with its context. The antigen is unknown. Generated by immunoSEQ multiplex PCR, the TCRdb table keeps only in-frame clones and is missing some. The table has 100,000 or so clones, more than 70% seen once; the top ten hold 5.6%. The data originate from a study of T cell responses to AZD1222 COVID-19 vaccine. Study observations and caveats: White British donors predominated, females outnumbered males, and clonal diversity was possibly underestimated. Vaccine-related CD4 TCRs covered spike, predominating at 160-218 and 743-854. Repertoires were collected only later (after the peak T cell response had occurred).

V trimming: 5 bases; J trimming: 7 bases; junction bases outside the gene matches: 4. Germline loops: CDR1 DFQATT, CDR2 SNEGSKA (reference sequence). This CDR3 has 11 residues. Pooling of second doses given at about 4 or about 12 weeks was done. The sequenced sample was peripheral blood, obtained 28 days after the second AZD1222 dose. The clonotype originates from an adult who received the AZD1222 COVID-19 vaccine. The J gene is TRBJ2-7, the V gene TRBV20-1; 8 nucleotides agree with TRBD2. The CDR3 spells CSARTSWEQYF. Here the CDR3 DNA reads TGCAGTGCTCGGACTAGCTGGGAGCAGTACTTC.